The 16 T cell receptor beta chains listed next were all sequenced from one sample in a study of blood T cell repertoires in COVID-19. The repertoire was sequenced with immunoSEQ multiplex PCR; TCRdb's copy has only in-frame clones and lacks some. The sample has around 95,000 clones, approximately 86% seen once. Sequenced: peripheral blood. These receptors were obtained from a man aged 50 or older with active or convalescent COVID-19.

The V call is TRBV6-5, the J call TRBJ1-5; D is ambiguous. The CDR3 has 14 residues. V was cut by 6 bases and J by 3 bases, with 12 bases left in between. Germline CDR1 and CDR2: MNHEY and SVGAGI. The DNA of the CDR3 is TGTGCCAGCAGCCCCGCGGTCAACAATCAGCCCCAGCATTTT. Translating gives CASSPAVNNQPQHF.

The chain joins TRBV3-1 (or the pseudogene TRBV3-2) to TRBJ2-1; 10 positions agree with TRBD2. From germline, CDR1 is LGHDT and CDR2 YNNKEL (reference sequence). CDR3 size: 15 residues. V dropped 0 bases and J dropped 10; count of bases not matched to a gene: 6. CDR3 protein: CASSQEPAGGSEQFF. The CDR3 DNA is TGTGCCAGCAGCCAAGAGCCAGCGGGAGGGTCAGAGCAGTTCTTC.

The V gene is TRBV7-9, the J gene TRBJ2-7, with TRBD1 matching over 8 bases. The V segment lost 5 bases and the J segment 2 bases; nucleotides outside the gene matches: 5. The CDR3 runs 14 residues. Per germline, CDR1 SEHNR and CDR2 FQNEAQ (reference sequence). The CDR3 here is CASSAGQATYEQYF. CDR3 DNA sequence: TGTGCCAGCAGCGCGGGACAGGCAACCTACGAGCAGTACTTC.

This rearrangement joins TRBV18 to TRBJ1-1; D may be TRBD1 (6 bases). Looked up from germline, CDR1 is KGHSH and CDR2 is LQKENI. The CDR3 has 13 residues. The V end was cut by 6 bases, the J end by 4 bases, with 12 bases between. The CDR3 loop is CASSLQGSTEAFF. The CDR3 DNA is TGTGCCAGCTCTCTTCAGGGGAGCACTGAAGCTTTCTTT.

The gene calls are TRBV5-4 and TRBJ2-3, with 8 bases aligning to TRBD2. This CDR3 has 15 amino acids. Germline V gives CDR1 SGHNT, CDR2 YYREEE (reference sequence). The ends lost 3 bases at V and 4 bases at J; junction bases unmatched: 7. CDR3 DNA: TGTGCCAGCAGCTCCCCAGCGGGAGTCGCAGATACGCAGTATTTT. Protein sequence: CASSSPAGVADTQYF.

The chain carries TRBV3-1 (or the pseudogene TRBV3-2) and TRBJ2-1; unclear D gene. V lost 2 bases, J lost 11 bases, and 7 bases lay in between. Germline loops: CDR1 LGHDT, CDR2 YNNKEL (reference sequence). This CDR3 spans 11 amino acids. In nucleotides, the CDR3 is TGTGCCAGCAGCCAAACAGCTAAGCAGTTCTTC. Translating it yields CASSQTAKQFF.

This chain joins TRBV19 and TRBJ2-1; TRBD2 matches at 9 bases. Germline V gene sequence: CDR1 LNHDA, CDR2 SQIVND (reference sequence). CDR3 size: 16 residues. The V gene end was trimmed by 7 bases and the J gene end by 0 bases; junction bases not matched to a gene: 7. Here the CDR3 reads CASKKGAGGSYNEQFF. The CDR3 nucleotides read TGTGCCAGTAAAAAGGGAGCGGGAGGCTCCTACAATGAGCAGTTCTTC.

This sequence joins TRBV6-5 and TRBJ2-1, with 14 bases that match TRBD2. Germline CDR1 is MNHEY and CDR2 is SVGAGI. Germline trimming cut 6 bases from V and 9 bases from J; bases unmatched to any gene: 7. The CDR3 spans 15 residues. CDR3 region: CASRTGLAGAGEQFF. CDR3 nucleotide sequence: TGTGCCAGCAGAACGGGACTAGCGGGAGCTGGTGAGCAGTTCTTC.

The V and J genes are TRBV5-1 and TRBJ2-7, with D possibly being TRBD1 (5 bases). With 0 bases removed from V and 4 bases from J, the gap between germline ends came to 8 bases. The CDR3 loop spans 13 amino acids. The germline CDR1 and CDR2 sequences are SGHRS and YFSETQ. CDR3 amino acids: CASSLAQGYEQYF. CDR3 nucleotide sequence: TGCGCCAGCAGCTTGGCCCAGGGATACGAGCAGTACTTC.

The rearrangement joins TRBV6-6 to TRBJ2-7; D gene unclear. The CDR3 covers 15 residues. The germline V gene has CDR1 MNHNY and CDR2 SVGAGI (reference sequence). Trimming took 6 bases from V and 1 from J, leaving 16 bases between them. The CDR3 DNA sequence: TGTGCCAGCAGCAAAGACTCGACTGATTCCTACGAGCAGTACTTC. Residues: CASSKDSTDSYEQYF.

V and J are TRBV10-3 and TRBJ1-6; 7 bases map to TRBD1. From germline, CDR1 is ENHRY and CDR2 SYGVKD. V lost 9 bases to trimming and J lost 9 bases; unmatched junction nucleotides: 8. There are 13 residues in the CDR3. The CDR3 sequence: CAMQQGTGSPLHF. The CDR3 DNA follows: TGTGCCATGCAACAGGGGACCGGTTCACCCCTCCACTTT.

V usage is TRBV3-1 (or the pseudogene TRBV3-2) and J usage is TRBJ2-2; D perhaps matches TRBD2 (6 bases). Trimming took off 5 bases at V and 6 bases at J, with 19 bases between the two ends. Germline V lookup: CDR1 LGHDT, CDR2 YNNKEL (reference sequence). This CDR3 is built from 16 residues. The CDR3 nucleotides read TGTGCCAGCAGCACCCCCCGCGGGGCGGGGCCCGGGGAGCTGTTTTTT. Encoded protein: CASSTPRGAGPGELFF.

The sample holds one count of this clone. The V and J genes are TRBV29-1 and TRBJ2-5; TRBD2 matches at 8 bases. J gave up 4 bases and V 6 bases, and 4 bases lay outside the gene matches. Germline loops: CDR1 SQVTM, CDR2 ANQGSEA. CDR3 length equals 12 residues. CDR3 amino acids: CSVTSGGETQYF. CDR3 coding DNA: TGCAGCGTGACCAGCGGGGGAGAGACCCAGTACTTC.

The chain is built from TRBV7-2 and TRBJ2-2; TRBD2 matches at 8 bases. Trimming removed 1 base from V and 5 bases from J; junction bases left unmatched: 3. Germline V CDR1 and CDR2: SGHTA, FQGNSA. The CDR3 consists of 15 residues. CDR3 loop: CASSLGQRETGELFF. CDR3 nucleotides: TGTGCCAGCAGCTTAGGTCAGCGGGAGACCGGGGAGCTGTTTTTT.

The V gene is TRBV6-5, the J gene TRBJ1-1, with TRBD1 matching 7 bases. Trimming cost V 11 bases and J 0 bases; bases outside gene matches: 3. The germline V gene encodes CDR1 MNHEY and CDR2 SVGAGI. The CDR3 sequence is 12 residues long. CDR3 DNA sequence: TGTGCCTCACAGGGGATGAACACTGAAGCTTTCTTT. It yields the protein CASQGMNTEAFF.

This clone was picked up one time. The chain is built from TRBV6-5 and TRBJ2-1, with 7 nucleotides matching TRBD1. The CDR3 runs to 13 residues. The V gene's germline CDR1 is MNHEY and CDR2 SVGAGI. The V segment lost 4 bases and the J segment 3 bases; nucleotides outside the gene matches: 0. Here the CDR3 DNA reads TGTGCCAGCAGTTGGGACAGCTACAATGAGCAGTTCTTC. Its translation: CASSWDSYNEQFF.